This T cell receptor (beta chain) comes out of a study of T cell responses to AZD1222 COVID-19 vaccine. Measured with immunoSEQ multiplex PCR; TCRdb has only the in-frame clones, and not every one. The repertoire holds 74,000 or so clones, with 70% to 90% as singletons. Remarks on this clone: Antigen: not known.

V trimming: 5 bases; J trimming: 7 bases; junction bases outside the gene matches: 10. Germline CDR1 and CDR2: MDHEN and SYDVKM. This CDR3 is 14 amino acids long. The study's findings and limits: Distributed over spike, vaccine-associated CD4 TCRs predominated at 160-218 and 743-854. Breadth and depth of Spike-specific TCRs rose after two AZD1222 doses. The donor group comprised mostly white British people and more females; the analysis possibly underestimated clonal diversity. The study identified only 6 or 7 AZD1222 recipients as seropositive at baseline.

This chain connects TRBV28 to TRBJ1-2; 7 bases map to TRBD1. This TCR was sampled from an adult in good health. Sequenced here: peripheral blood, sampled on day 0 of AZD1222 vaccination. The DNA of the CDR3 is TGTGCCAGCAGTCGCATAGGGGGCGGTCTTGGCTACACCTTC. Translated, it gives CASSRIGGGLGYTF.